This TCR beta chain was captured in a study of blood T cell repertoires in COVID-19. Germline values: CDR1 LNHDA, CDR2 SQIVND (reference sequence). The CDR3 consists of 14 residues. V dropped 5 bases and J dropped 2; count of bases not matched to a gene: 5. The authors' processing: The assay estimated nucleated cells by amplifying reference gene primers. TCRdb's copy holds only in-frame clones and misses some; the assay was immunoSEQ multiplex PCR. The D gene and trimming were derived from the DNA, and the V and J assignments and clone size from that table. The sample lists about 180,000 clones, 82% occurring once. This clone was counted a single time.

This receptor was taken from a woman aged 65 to 85 with acute or convalescent COVID-19. The specimen sequenced was peripheral blood. The genes are TRBV19 and TRBJ1-1; 7 positions agree with TRBD1. CDR3 coding DNA: TGTGCCAGTAGTCCGTGGACAGGCAACACTGAAGCTTTCTTT. It encodes CASSPWTGNTEAFF.